This T cell receptor beta chain was recovered during a study of cytomegalovirus exposure and HLA in healthy donors. CDR1 and CDR2 from the germline V gene are MDHEN and SYDVKM. This CDR3 comprises 20 residues. Trimming took 4 bases from V and 4 from J; bases not matched to a gene: 25. The study's findings and limits: A previous analysis found most TCR beta V segments productive roughly 90% or roughly 30% of the time.

A note on this clone: The antigen is not known.

The PCR made use of 60 Vbeta and 13 Jbeta primers. The protocol was immunoSEQ multiplex PCR, while the TCRdb copy is restricted to in-frame clones and leaves out a portion. The data show 130,000 to 150,000 clones, with 55% to 85% seen just once and approximately 2% held by the top ten. The TCR originated in a man in his forties in good health and CMV-seronegative. The rearrangement joins TRBV28 to TRBJ2-7, with 7 bases identical to TRBD2. The sequenced material came from PBMCs. CDR3 nucleotide sequence: TGTGCCAGCAGTTCGAGCCTCGAGATGAAGGGTAGCGGGCTGCGGTACGAGCAGTACTTC. Translated, it gives CASSSSLEMKGSGLRYEQYF.